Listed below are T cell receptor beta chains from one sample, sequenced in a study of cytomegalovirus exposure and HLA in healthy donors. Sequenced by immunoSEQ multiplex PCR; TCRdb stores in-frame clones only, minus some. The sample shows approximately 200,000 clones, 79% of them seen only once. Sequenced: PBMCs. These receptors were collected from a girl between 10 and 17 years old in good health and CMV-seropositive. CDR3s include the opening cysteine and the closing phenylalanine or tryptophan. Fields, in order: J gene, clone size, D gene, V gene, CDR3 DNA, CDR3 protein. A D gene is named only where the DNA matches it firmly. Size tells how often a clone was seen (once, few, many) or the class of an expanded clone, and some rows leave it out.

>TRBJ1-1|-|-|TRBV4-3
TGCGCCAGCAGCCACCTGGGGGGCGGGGGAGCTTTCTTT
CASSHLGGGGAFF
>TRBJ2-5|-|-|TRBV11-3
TGTGCCAGCAGCCCCCCATTCATTGGCGGAGAGACCCAGTACTTC
CASSPPFIGGETQYF
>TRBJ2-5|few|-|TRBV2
TGTGCCAGCAGTGAAAATTTCAAAGAGACCCAGTACTTC
CASSENFKETQYF
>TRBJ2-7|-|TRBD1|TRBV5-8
TGTGCCAGCAGCTTGACCCGACAGGGGACCTACGAGCAGTACTTC
CASSLTRQGTYEQYF
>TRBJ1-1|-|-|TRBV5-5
TGTGCCAGCAGCTTGGCATGGGGGGGGTTTTTT
CASSLAWGGFF
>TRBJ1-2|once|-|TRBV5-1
TGCGCCAGCAGCTTGGAACGGAACTATGGCTACACCTTC
CASSLERNYGYTF
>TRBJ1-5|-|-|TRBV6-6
TGTGCCAGCAGCCCGAGCGGGGTCGGATCCGATCAGCCCCAGCATTTT
CASSPSGVGSDQPQHF
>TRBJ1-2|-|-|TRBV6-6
TGTGCCAGCAGTTACTCTGCAGGTGAAGGCGCCTTC
CASSYSAGEGAF
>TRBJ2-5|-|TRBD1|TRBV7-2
TGTGCCAGCAGCTCCCAACAGGGGTCCCAAGAGACCCAGTACTTC
CASSSQQGSQETQYF
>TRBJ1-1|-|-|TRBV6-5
TGTGCCAGCAGCCCCGATCGGGCTGAAGCTTTCTTT
CASSPDRAEAFF
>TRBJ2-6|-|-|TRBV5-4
TGTGCCAGCAGCTTGATCCTCTCTGGGGCCAACGTCCTGACTTTC
CASSLILSGANVLTF
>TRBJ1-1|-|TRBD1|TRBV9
TGTGCCAGCAGCTCAGACAGGGGTCGGGCTGAAGCTTTCTTT
CASSSDRGRAEAFF
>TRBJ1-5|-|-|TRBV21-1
TGTGCCAGCAGCAAAGGTGGGAGGGGCGAGGATAGCAATCAGCCCCAGCATTTT
CASSKGGRGEDSNQPQHF
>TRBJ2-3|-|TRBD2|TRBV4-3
TGCGCCAGCAGCCAATTAGCGGGGCCCACAGATACGCAGTATTTT
CASSQLAGPTDTQYF
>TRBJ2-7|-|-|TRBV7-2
TGTGCCAGCAGCCCGGGGGTGGCAGGGTTCTCCTACGAGCAGTACTTC
CASSPGVAGFSYEQYF
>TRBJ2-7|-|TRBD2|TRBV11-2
TGTGCCAGCAGCTTAGGCGGGGGGACGACCTACGAGCAGTACTTC
CASSLGGGTTYEQYF
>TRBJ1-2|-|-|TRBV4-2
TGTGCCAGCAGCAGTGACAGTCGATATGGCTACACCTTC
CASSSDSRYGYTF
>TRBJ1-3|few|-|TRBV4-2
TGTGCCAGCAGCCAAGGGTTGGCAAGCTCTGGAAACACCATATATTTT
CASSQGLASSGNTIYF
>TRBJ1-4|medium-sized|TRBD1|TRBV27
TGTGCCAGCAGAGAGGGGCCGACAGGGTTTTCTAATGAAAAACTGTTTTTT
CASREGPTGFSNEKLFF
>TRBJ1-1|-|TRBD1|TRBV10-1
TGCGCCAGCAGCTTGGACAGGGGTGGGACTGAAGCTTTCTTT
CASSLDRGGTEAFF
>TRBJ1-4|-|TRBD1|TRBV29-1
TGCAGCGTTGTGGGACAGTCTCGAGAAAAACTGTTTTTT
CSVVGQSREKLFF
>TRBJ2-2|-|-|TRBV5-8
TGTGCCAGCAGAGACTTAGAGGAGGGGAACACCGGGGAGCTGTTTTTT
CASRDLEEGNTGELFF
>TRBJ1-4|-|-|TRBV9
TGTGCCAGCACCGCCACTCACGGGACTTCTCTACCCTGTGAAAAACTGTTTTTT
CASTATHGTSLPCEKLFF
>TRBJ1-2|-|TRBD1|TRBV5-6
TGTGCCAGCAGCTCCCCGGGGGACAGGGGACTCTATGGCTACACCTTC
CASSSPGDRGLYGYTF
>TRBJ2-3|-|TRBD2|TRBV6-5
TGTGCCAGCAGGATTAGCGGGGGGCCTGATACGCAGTATTTT
CASRISGGPDTQYF
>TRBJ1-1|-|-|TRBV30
TGTGCCTGGAGTGCCACCGGGTTTACTGAAGCTTTCTTT
CAWSATGFTEAFF
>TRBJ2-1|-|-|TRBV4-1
TGCGCCAGCAGCCTCCCCCGGGGTCTACAGTTCTTC
CASSLPRGLQFF
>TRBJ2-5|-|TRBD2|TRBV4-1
TGCGCCAGCAGCCCCGGGGGGAGGGGCCAAGAGACCCAGTACTTC
CASSPGGRGQETQYF
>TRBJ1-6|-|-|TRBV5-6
TGTGCCAGCAGCTTGGACGGAGGGTCTCGCAATTCACCCCTCCACTTT
CASSLDGGSRNSPLHF
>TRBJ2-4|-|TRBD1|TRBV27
TGTGCCAGCAGTACCATCCAGGGGGCATCAAACATTCAGTACTTC
CASSTIQGASNIQYF
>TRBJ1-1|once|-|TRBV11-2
TGTGCCAGCAGCTCCCAAGGCGGAGTTACTGAAGCTTTCTTT
CASSSQGGVTEAFF
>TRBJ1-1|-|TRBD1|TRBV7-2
TGTGCCAGCAGCCCAAGTACAGGGGGTGCTGAAGCTTTCTTT
CASSPSTGGAEAFF
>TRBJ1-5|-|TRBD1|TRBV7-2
TGTGCCAGCAGCCAGGGACAGCGAAATCAGCCCCAGCATTTT
CASSQGQRNQPQHF
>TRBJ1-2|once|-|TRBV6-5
TGTGCCAGCAGTTACCGGGCAGGGCCAAGCTACACCTTC
CASSYRAGPSYTF
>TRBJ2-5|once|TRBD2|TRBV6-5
TGTGCCAGCAGGCGGGGGGAGACCCAGTACTTC
CASRRGETQYF
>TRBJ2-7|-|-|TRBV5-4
TGTGCCAGCAGCTTGAAGTCGGGTACTAGGGCCTACGAGCAGTACTTC
CASSLKSGTRAYEQYF
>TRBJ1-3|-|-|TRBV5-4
TGTGCCAGCAGCTTGGCCCAAGGGGCAAGTGGAAACACCATATATTTT
CASSLAQGASGNTIYF
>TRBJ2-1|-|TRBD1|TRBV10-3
TGTGCCATCAGTGACCTCGGACAGGAAAGGTCCTACAATGAGCAGTTCTTC
CAISDLGQERSYNEQFF
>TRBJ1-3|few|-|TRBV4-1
TGCGCCAGCAGCCAAGTTATCGCCCGACAGTACTCTGGAAACACCATATATTTT
CASSQVIARQYSGNTIYF
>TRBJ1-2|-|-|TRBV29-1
TGCAGCGTTGTTGAGGGCAGCTATGGCTACACCTTC
CSVVEGSYGYTF
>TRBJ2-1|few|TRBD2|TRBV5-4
TGTGCCAGCAGCTTGGACTCGGGGGGAGCAGGCTATGAGCAGTTCTTC
CASSLDSGGAGYEQFF
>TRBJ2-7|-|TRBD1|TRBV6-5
TGTGCCAGCAGTTATAGGCTAACAGGGGACTACGAGCAGTACTTC
CASSYRLTGDYEQYF
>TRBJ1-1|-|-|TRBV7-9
TGTGCCAGCATGTTCGGACGGGATAACACTGAAGCTTTCTTT
CASMFGRDNTEAFF
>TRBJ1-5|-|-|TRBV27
TGTGCCAGCAGTTTGGGAGGGGTCGATCAGCCCCAGCATTTT
CASSLGGVDQPQHF
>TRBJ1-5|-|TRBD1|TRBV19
TGTGCCAGTAGAAAGACAGGGAAAGACCAGCCCCAGCATTTT
CASRKTGKDQPQHF
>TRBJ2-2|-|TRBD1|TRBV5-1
TGCGCCAGCAGAGCCCCGACAGGGGTCACCGGGGAGCTGTTTTTT
CASRAPTGVTGELFF
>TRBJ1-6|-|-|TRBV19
TGTGCCAGTAGTACTGGAGGGAGCTCCTATAATTCACCCCTCCACTTT
CASSTGGSSYNSPLHF
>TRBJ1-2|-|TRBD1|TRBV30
TGTGCCTGGAGGGCCACAGGGGGAAACGGCTACACCTTC
CAWRATGGNGYTF
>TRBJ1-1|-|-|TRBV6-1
TGTGCCAGCAGTCCAAGAGAAGGAGAGGAAGCTTTCTTT
CASSPREGEEAFF
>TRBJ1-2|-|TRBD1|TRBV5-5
TGTGCCAGCAGCTTGGGAACAGGGGATGGCTACACCTTC
CASSLGTGDGYTF
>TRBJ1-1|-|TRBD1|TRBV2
TGTGCCAGCAGCGGCGGGACAGGGATCACTGAAGCTTTCTTT
CASSGGTGITEAFF
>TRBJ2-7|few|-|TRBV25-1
TGTGCCACCCAGGGGTGGAAGCAGTACTTC
CATQGWKQYF
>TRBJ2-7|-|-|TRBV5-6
TGTGCCAGCAACATAAAAGCACGGGGGATTACCTACGAGCAGTACTTC
CASNIKARGITYEQYF